What follows are 16 T cell receptor beta chains derived from one specimen sequenced in a study of T cell repertoires in ileal Crohn's disease. Time point indicated: proximal margin of the surgical specimen (macroscopically non-inflamed). TCRdb's copy holds only in-frame clones and misses some; the assay was immunoSEQ multiplex PCR. This table holds about 4,100 clones, approximately 72% found once. The sequencing sample was made of ileal tissue. Receptors originate from an adult with Crohn's disease.

V usage is TRBV9 and J usage is TRBJ1-4; no reliable D call. This CDR3 is built from 14 residues. Germline CDR1 is SGDLS and CDR2 is YYNGEE. V lost 4 bases to trimming and J lost 8 bases, with 15 bases between them. CDR3 amino acids: CASSPEVGREKLFF. The CDR3 DNA reads TGTGCCAGCAGCCCAGAAGTCGGTCGCGAAAAACTGTTTTTT.

Written as DNA, the CDR3 is TGTGCCAGTAGTGACAGTATGTCTAAGTACTTC. Translating gives CASSDSMSKYF. The chain has TRBV19 and TRBJ2-5; D may be TRBD1 (5 bases). Trimming shortened V by 5 bases and J by 12 bases, and 13 bases separated the two germline ends. This CDR3 region has 11 residues. The germline CDR1 and CDR2 sequences are LNHDA and SQIVND (reference sequence).

CDR3 region: CASSLAAQETQYF. The CDR3 DNA reads TGTGCCAGCAGCTTAGCAGCGCAAGAGACCCAGTACTTC. The chain carries TRBV7-3 and TRBJ2-5; D is unclear. With 2 bases removed from V and 2 bases from J, the gap between germline ends came to 6 bases. The CDR3 length is 13 residues. Germline-derived CDR1 and CDR2 are SGHTA and FQGTGA. The variable domain in full, with the rest retrieved from reference TRBV7-3 and TRBJ2-5, is GAGVSQTPSNKVTEKGKYVELRCDPISGHTALYWYRQSLGQGPEFLIYFQGTGAADDSGLPNDRFFAVRPEGSVSTLKIQRTERGDSAVYLCASSLAAQETQYFGPGTRLLVL.

The gene calls are TRBV18 and TRBJ2-2; 9 bases map to TRBD1. This CDR3 spans 15 amino acids. CDR1 is KGHSH and CDR2 is LQKENI in the germline V gene. V was clipped by 4 bases and J by 7 bases; unmatched bases: 7. CDR3 loop: CASSRGTGMDGELFF. CDR3 sequence (DNA): TGTGCCAGCTCACGAGGGACAGGGATGGACGGGGAGCTGTTTTTT.

CDR3 nucleotides: TGTGCCAGCAGCAACCTAGCGGGCTCCTACAATGAGCAGTTCTTC. Translating gives CASSNLAGSYNEQFF. This chain links TRBV2 with TRBJ2-1; 8 bases match TRBD2. Germline CDR1 is SNHLY and CDR2 is FYNNEI. The CDR3 totals 15 residues. V lost 6 bases, J lost 0 bases, and 4 bases stayed unmatched.

V and J are TRBV9 and TRBJ1-2; 10 bases line up with TRBD1. Trimming cost V 3 bases and J 7 bases; bases outside gene matches: 3. Germline CDR1 is SGDLS and CDR2 is YYNGEE. CDR3 size: 13 residues. CDR3 protein: CASSEGQGSGYTF. In DNA form, the CDR3 reads TGTGCCAGCAGCGAGGGACAGGGGTCTGGCTACACCTTC.

This clone was seen a few times. The CDR3 region is CASSPTLPYNEQFF. In DNA, the CDR3 is TGCGCCAGCAGTCCGACGCTCCCTTACAATGAGCAGTTCTTC. This chain connects TRBV5-1 to TRBJ2-1; D is undetermined. Germline V gene data show CDR1 as SGHRS and CDR2 as YFSETQ. This CDR3 has 14 amino acids. Deletions cut 5 bases from V and 4 bases from J, with 13 bases between.

The rearrangement uses TRBV11-2 and TRBJ2-7, with D unclear. Germline V gene sequence: CDR1 SGHAT, CDR2 FQNNGV. The CDR3 runs to 13 residues. The germline V and J ends were trimmed by 3 bases and 1 base, with 7 bases remaining between them. In nucleotides, the CDR3 is TGTGCCAGCAGCTTTGACCGTTCCTACGAGCAGTACTTC. Translating gives CASSFDRSYEQYF. Full variable domain (missing parts from reference TRBV11-2 and TRBJ2-7): EAGVAQSPRYKIIEKRQSVAFWCNPISGHATLYWYQQILGQGPKLLIQFQNNGVVDDSQLPKDRFSAERLKGVDSTLKIQPAKLEDSAVYLCASSFDRSYEQYFGPGTRLTVT.

This rearrangement joins TRBV6-1 to TRBJ1-2; D is undetermined. The CDR3 consists of 12 residues. With 3 bases removed from V and 5 bases from J, the gap between germline ends came to 7 bases. The germline CDR1 and CDR2 sequences are MNHNS and SASEGT. CDR3 DNA sequence: TGTGCCAGCAGTGAGATCTTATATGGCTACACCTTC. Its protein product is CASSEILYGYTF.

This chain uses TRBV27 with TRBJ2-5; 9 nucleotides agree with TRBD2. CDR3 length: 16 amino acids. The V segment lost 4 bases and the J segment 8 bases; nucleotides outside the gene matches: 14. Germline V gene sequence: CDR1 MNHEY, CDR2 SMNVEV (reference sequence). The CDR3 DNA is TGTGCCAGCAGTTCCCGGGGTAGCGGGGGTATGGCTACCCAGTACTTC. Its translation: CASSSRGSGGMATQYF.

The rearrangement joins TRBV30 to TRBJ1-1; D is uncertain. V lost 3 bases to trimming and J lost 1 base, with 6 bases between them. The germline V gene has CDR1 GTSNPN and CDR2 SVGIG (reference sequence). The CDR3 has 12 amino acids. CDR3 coding DNA: TGTGCCTGGAGAGTGCGGAACACTGAAGCTTTCTTT. Translating gives CAWRVRNTEAFF.

The CDR3, as DNA: TGCGCCAGCAGCCAAGCTCCCCGCGGGCTAGGCTACAATGAGCAGTTCTTC. Translated, it gives CASSQAPRGLGYNEQFF. The rearrangement uses TRBV4-1 and TRBJ2-1; D possibly corresponds to TRBD2 (5 bases). The CDR3 has 17 residues. CDR1 is MGHRA and CDR2 is YSYEKL in the germline V gene. Between the trimmed V and J ends, which lost 1 base and 3 bases, there was a span of 16 bases.

The CDR3 DNA is TGCGCCAGCAGCTTGAACAGCTACACAGATACGCAGTATTTT. Translated: CASSLNSYTDTQYF. The chain links TRBV5-1 to TRBJ2-3; D is ambiguous. This CDR3 contains 14 residues. The V and J ends lost 1 base and 2 bases respectively, with 8 bases between them. Germline CDR1 reads SGHRS; CDR2 reads YFSETQ.

J is TRBJ2-7 and V is TRBV11-3, with a tentative D call TRBD2 (6 bases). The ends were cut back, 5 bases at V and 7 bases at J, with 18 bases in the middle. Germline assignment: CDR1 SGHNT and CDR2 YENEEA. CDR3 length: 14 amino acids. The CDR3 protein is CASSPGGAAKEQYF. The CDR3, as DNA: TGTGCCAGCAGCCCCGGAGGGGCAGCGAAGGAGCAGTACTTC.

V usage is TRBV30 and J usage is TRBJ1-1; D unresolved. The germline V and J ends were trimmed by 5 bases and 0 bases, with 7 bases remaining between them. The CDR3 is made up of 12 amino acids. Germline lookup yields CDR1 GTSNPN and CDR2 SVGIG (reference sequence). CDR3 nucleotide sequence: TGTGCCTGGGGACGGGTGAACACTGAAGCTTTCTTT. Protein sequence: CAWGRVNTEAFF.

The V gene is TRBV5-5, the J gene TRBJ1-2; TRBD1 matches 10 bases. CDR1 and CDR2 from the germline V gene are SGHKS and YYEKEE (reference sequence). Trimming at V came to 4 bases and at J to 5 bases, leaving 5 bases not matched to a gene. This CDR3 is built from 14 residues. CDR3 region: CASSPGTGVYGYTF. The CDR3 DNA is TGTGCCAGCAGCCCCGGGACAGGGGTTTATGGCTACACCTTC. Drawing the rest from reference TRBV5-5 and TRBJ1-2, the complete variable domain is DAGVTQSPTHLIKTRGQQVTLRCSPISGHKSVSWYQQVLGQGPQFIFQYYEKEERGRGNFPDRFSARQFPNYSSELNVNALLLGDSALYLCASSPGTGVYGYTFGSGTRLTVV.